The 28 T cell receptor beta chains in this list originate from one sample, sequenced in a study of blood T cell repertoires in COVID-19. TCRdb keeps only in-frame clones here, not all; method: immunoSEQ multiplex PCR. In the table there are 300,000 to 350,000 clones, approximately 89% of which are singletons. Sequencing was performed on peripheral blood. All receptors derive from a woman aged 18-29 years who had recovered from COVID-19.

This clone was observed a handful of times. This rearrangement joins TRBV6-1 to TRBJ1-2, with TRBD1 matching over 7 bases. The junction had 11 bases not matched to a gene; V was cut back by 4 bases and J by 3 bases. The CDR3 spans 16 residues. Germline V gene lookup returns CDR1 MNHNS and CDR2 SASEGT. The CDR3 DNA reads TGTGCCAGCAGTGTGGACAGGACCCGCCCCTACTATGGCTACACCTTC. Amino acids: CASSVDRTRPYYGYTF.

The rearrangement links TRBV27 to TRBJ2-1, with D maybe TRBD1 (5 bases). The CDR3 runs 13 residues. The germline gives CDR1 MNHEY, CDR2 SMNVEV (reference sequence). The ends were cut back, 3 bases at V and 9 bases at J, with 12 bases in the middle. The CDR3: CASSFGHLGEQFF. The CDR3 nucleotides read TGTGCCAGCAGTTTCGGACACCTCGGTGAGCAGTTCTTC.

The chain uses TRBV2 and TRBJ2-6, with D maybe TRBD1 (5 bases). The CDR3 loop spans 22 amino acids. Trimming stripped 2 bases from V and 0 bases from J, with 26 bases between. Germline CDR1 and CDR2: SNHLY and FYNNEI. The CDR3 here is CASSEKMDETASPISGANVLTF. CDR3 DNA: TGTGCCAGCAGTGAAAAAATGGATGAGACAGCGAGTCCGATCTCTGGGGCCAACGTCCTGACTTTC. The full variable domain, completed using reference TRBV2 and TRBJ2-6, is EPEVTQTPSHQVTQMGQEVILRCVPISNHLYFYWYRQILGQKVEFLVSFYNNEISEKSEIFDDQFSVERPDGSNFTLKIRSTKLEDSAMYFCASSEKMDETASPISGANVLTFGAGSRLTVL.

The CDR3 DNA reads as TGTGCCAGCAGTTCGGACAGGTTGGGTCGCGGTGCGGCCAAAAACATTCAGTACTTC. It codes for CASSSDRLGRGAAKNIQYF. This chain connects TRBV27 to TRBJ2-4, with 7 bases that match TRBD1. V shed 4 bases and J 1 base; nucleotides not matched to a gene: 16. Germline V gives CDR1 MNHEY, CDR2 SMNVEV (reference sequence). CDR3 length equals 19 residues.

The genes are TRBV18 and TRBJ2-7, with a tentative D call TRBD1 (6 bases). Trimming pared 3 bases from V and 0 bases from J, leaving 9 bases between. The germline gives CDR1 KGHSH, CDR2 LQKENI. This CDR3 spans 14 amino acids. CDR3: CASSPRQASYEQYV. DNA for the CDR3: TGTGCCAGCTCACCCCGACAGGCCTCCTACGAGCAGTACGTC.

DNA of the CDR3: TGTGCCAGCAGTGAAACCTTTATGGGCTATAGCAATCAGCCCCAGCATTTT. Its translation: CASSETFMGYSNQPQHF. This chain links TRBV6-1 with TRBJ1-5, with D unclear. V shed 2 bases and J shed 0 bases, with 14 bases lying between them. The germline V gene has CDR1 MNHNS and CDR2 SASEGT. The CDR3 has 17 residues.

V and J are TRBV6-5 and TRBJ1-1, with D perhaps matching TRBD1 (5 bases). The CDR3 spans 14 residues. V was shortened by 2 bases and J by 4 bases, with 11 bases between the two germline ends. CDR1 and CDR2 (germline): MNHEY, SVGAGI. CDR3 sequence: CASSYLSRATEAFF. Written as DNA, the CDR3 is TGTGCCAGCAGTTACCTCTCCAGGGCCACTGAAGCTTTCTTT.

V is TRBV5-6 and J is TRBJ2-5, with 12 bases fitting TRBD2. With V trimmed by 5 bases and J by 5 bases, 4 bases remained unmatched. This CDR3 spans 14 amino acids. Germline lookup yields CDR1 SGHDT and CDR2 YYEEEE. The CDR3 bases are TGTGCCAGCAGATCGGGACTAGCGGGTGAGACCCAGTACTTC. Protein: CASRSGLAGETQYF.

There are a few counts of this clone. The J gene is TRBJ1-1, the V gene TRBV6-2 or TRBV6-3; D perhaps matches TRBD1 (5 bases). The CDR3 has 13 residues. Trimming pared 5 bases from V and 8 bases from J, leaving 15 bases between. The germline gives CDR1 MNHEY, CDR2 SVGEGT. This CDR3 is CASSGYIQGEAFF. CDR3 coding DNA: TGTGCCAGCAGTGGATATATTCAGGGAGAAGCTTTCTTT.

The table lists this clone with a count of one. The rearrangement joins TRBV4-1 to TRBJ1-1; D call uncertain. V was clipped by 0 bases and J by 1 base, with 15 bases between them. In germline, CDR1 is MGHRA, CDR2 YSYEKL. This CDR3 is built from 17 residues. The CDR3 DNA follows: TGCGCCAGCAGCCAAGATGCGTGGGCAGCCTCGAACACTGAAGCTTTCTTT. Translating it yields CASSQDAWAASNTEAFF.

V and J are TRBV28 and TRBJ1-3, with 7 bases aligning to TRBD1. The germline gives CDR1 MDHEN, CDR2 SYDVKM. The J segment lost 8 bases and the V segment lost 6 bases, leaving 4 bases of the junction unmatched. CDR3 length: 12 residues. The CDR3 bases are TGTGCCAGCAGGGACAGGCAGTACACCATATATTTT. This encodes CASRDRQYTIYF.

The rearrangement links TRBV2 to TRBJ2-5; maybe TRBD1 (6 bases). This CDR3 has 15 amino acids. The V and J ends lost 4 bases and 4 bases respectively, with 16 bases between them. Germline V CDR1 and CDR2: SNHLY, FYNNEI. The CDR3 DNA follows: TGTGCCAGCAGTGGGATCAGACAGGTGCGAGAGACCCAGTACTTC. Translating it yields CASSGIRQVRETQYF.

The chain employs TRBV4-1 and TRBJ2-2; D call uncertain. CDR3 length: 15 residues. V was shortened by 3 bases and J by 4 bases, with 12 bases between the two germline ends. Per germline, CDR1 MGHRA and CDR2 YSYEKL. DNA for the CDR3: TGCGCCAGCAGCCAGCTCCCGACAAGCACCGGGGAGCTGTTTTTT. Translating gives CASSQLPTSTGELFF.

The genes are TRBV6-2 or TRBV6-3 and TRBJ2-5; TRBD2 might be the D (6 bases). Germline CDR1 and CDR2: MNHEY and SVGEGT. V was clipped by 6 bases and J by 4 bases, with 15 bases between them. This CDR3 is built from 14 residues. The CDR3 DNA reads as TGTGCCAGCAGCCGAGGGACTCCGGGAGAGACCCAGTACTTC. It specifies CASSRGTPGETQYF.

A note on this clone: Different DNA sequences within this sample yield the same CDR3. J is TRBJ1-2 and V is TRBV12-3 or TRBV12-4; D is perhaps TRBD1 (6 bases). The CDR3 runs 13 residues. The V end lost 5 bases, the J end lost 1 base, and 8 bases lay between the germline ends. The DNA for the CDR3 is TGTGCCAGCAGTCTACAGGGTAACTATGGCTACACCTTC. Translated, it gives CASSLQGNYGYTF.

The chain carries TRBV7-2 and TRBJ2-5, with 16 bases lining up with TRBD2. The CDR3 is 16 amino acids. Germline CDR1 is SGHTA and CDR2 is FQGNSA. V was clipped by 6 bases and J by 5 bases; unmatched bases: 6. Here the CDR3 reads CASSRGLAGGWETQYF. The CDR3 nucleotides read TGTGCCAGCAGTCGGGGACTAGCGGGAGGGTGGGAGACCCAGTACTTC.

J is TRBJ2-5 and V is TRBV11-2, with TRBD2 identical over 7 bases. J gave up 4 bases and V 5 bases, and 10 bases lay outside the gene matches. Germline CDR1 is SGHAT and CDR2 is FQNNGV. The CDR3 is 15 residues long. The CDR3: CASSPGTTSRETQYF. In nucleotides, the CDR3 is TGTGCCAGCAGCCCCGGGACTACCTCCCGAGAGACCCAGTACTTC.

This clone came up once. This chain links TRBV30 with TRBJ1-5; D is possibly TRBD1 (5 bases). The CDR3 sequence is 13 residues long. Trimming removed 2 bases at V and 5 bases at J, with 10 bases between. CDR1 GTSNPN and CDR2 SVGIG come from the germline V gene (reference sequence). The CDR3 reads CAWSSGGDQPQHF. CDR3 nucleotide sequence: TGTGCCTGGAGTTCGGGAGGGGATCAGCCCCAGCATTTT.

V is TRBV7-2 and J is TRBJ2-3; D is possibly TRBD1 (7 bases). The CDR3 contains 14 residues. Germline V gene sequence: CDR1 SGHTA, CDR2 FQGNSA. V shed 7 bases and J shed 4 bases, with 15 bases lying between them. The DNA for the CDR3 is TGTGCCAGCACCCTTGGAGGGGGCGCAGATACGCAGTATTTT. Its protein product is CASTLGGGADTQYF.

DNA for the CDR3: TGTGCCAGCAGTCGTGACAGGACTAGCACAGATACGCAGTATTTT. This encodes CASSRDRTSTDTQYF. The chain has TRBV27 and TRBJ2-3; D might be TRBD1 (6 bases). The CDR3 sequence is 15 residues long. CDR1 and CDR2 from the germline V gene are MNHEY and SMNVEV (reference sequence). The germline V and J ends were trimmed by 5 bases and 0 bases, with 12 bases remaining between them.

The chain couples TRBV7-9 to TRBJ2-1, with 7 bases fitting TRBD2. CDR1 is SEHNR and CDR2 is FQNEAQ in the germline V gene (reference sequence). The CDR3 spans 19 residues. Trimming took 2 bases from V and 3 from J; bases not matched to a gene: 16. The CDR3 is CASSLLQFRRLADYNEQFF. The CDR3 DNA follows: TGTGCCAGCAGCTTATTACAATTTCGGCGTCTAGCGGACTACAATGAGCAGTTCTTC.

The gene calls are TRBV19 and TRBJ1-1; D might be TRBD1 (5 bases). The CDR3 loop spans 15 amino acids. Germline loops: CDR1 LNHDA, CDR2 SQIVND (reference sequence). V was pared by 7 bases and J by 1 base, with 16 bases between. The CDR3 is CASTIGGGGNTEAFF. In DNA, the CDR3 is TGTGCCAGTACCATCGGGGGGGGAGGGAACACTGAAGCTTTCTTT. Full variable domain (remainder filled in from reference TRBV19 and TRBJ1-1): DGGITQSPKYLFRKEGQNVTLSCEQNLNHDAMYWYRQDPGQGLRLIYYSQIVNDFQKGDIAEGYSVSREKKESFPLTVTSAQKNPTAFYLCASTIGGGGNTEAFFGQGTRLTVV.

The chain recombines TRBV5-6 with TRBJ2-1, with D possibly being TRBD1 (5 bases). The CDR3 sequence is 14 residues long. V was shortened by 4 bases and J by 4 bases, with 12 bases between the two germline ends. In germline, CDR1 is SGHDT, CDR2 YYEEEE. CDR3 in amino acids: CASSVGPRYNEQFF. CDR3 bases: TGTGCCAGCAGCGTGGGGCCCAGGTACAATGAGCAGTTCTTC.

This clone was observed at least ten times. V is TRBV5-4 and J is TRBJ2-2, with 7 bases matching TRBD1. CDR1 and CDR2 from the germline V gene are SGHNT and YYREEE (reference sequence). The V gene end was trimmed by 4 bases and the J gene end by 1 base; junction bases not matched to a gene: 4. The CDR3 loop spans 15 amino acids. CDR3 nucleotides: TGTGCCAGCAGCCCTCGACAGGGGAACACCGGGGAGCTGTTTTTT. It translates to CASSPRQGNTGELFF.

This chain joins TRBV25-1 and TRBJ2-1, with D possibly TRBD2 on 6 matching bases. This CDR3 is built from 16 residues. The germline gives CDR1 MGHDK, CDR2 SYGVNS. V lost 1 base to trimming and J lost 0 bases, with 10 bases between them. The CDR3 is CASSELVRDSYNEQFF. The CDR3 DNA reads as TGTGCCAGCAGTGAATTGGTGCGGGACTCCTACAATGAGCAGTTCTTC.

The rearrangement links TRBV9 to TRBJ2-4; 9 positions match TRBD2. The CDR3 has 15 residues. V was clipped by 0 bases and J by 4 bases; unmatched bases: 2. Germline V gene sequence: CDR1 SGDLS, CDR2 YYNGEE. The CDR3 nucleotides are TGTGCCAGCAGCGTAGGCACTAGCGGGAAAAACATTCAGTACTTC. This gives the protein CASSVGTSGKNIQYF.

The genes are TRBV15 and TRBJ1-2; 11 bases agree with TRBD1. With 1 base clipped from V and 5 bases from J, the junction kept 6 bases outside the gene matches. CDR1 LNHNV and CDR2 YYDKDF come from the germline V gene (reference sequence). The CDR3 spans 16 residues. DNA for the CDR3: TGTGCCACCAGCAGAGGACCGGACAGGGGGCAGTATGGCTACACCTTC. Its translation: CATSRGPDRGQYGYTF. Supplemented by reference TRBV15 and TRBJ1-2, the full variable domain reads DAMVIQNPRYQVTQFGKPVTLSCSQTLNHNVMYWYQQKSSQAPKLLFHYYDKDFNNEADTPDNFQSRRPNTSFCFLDIRSPGLGDTAMYLCATSRGPDRGQYGYTFGSGTRLTVV.

The chain is built from TRBV9 and TRBJ1-3, with D tentatively TRBD1 (5 bases). The germline gives CDR1 SGDLS, CDR2 YYNGEE. The CDR3 has 17 residues. The germline V and J ends were trimmed by 2 bases and 4 bases, with 19 bases remaining between them. CDR3 sequence (DNA): TGTGCCAGCAGCGTGGGACTCTTCACAAGGGTCGGAAACACCATATATTTT. Protein: CASSVGLFTRVGNTIYF.